The clone carrying this T cell receptor (beta chain) was counted many times. This entry is derived from a study of T-cell reconstitution after alpha-beta-depleted transplantation in children. The authors prepared the TCRbeta library with unique molecular identifiers. Each CDR3 protein gets one entry after TCRdb re-called the PCR reads with MiXCR. The top ten hold approximately 13% of the sample, which has about 92,000 distinct CDR3 sequences, roughly an eighth seen once. Trimming cost V 6 bases and J 2 bases; bases outside gene matches: 5. This CDR3 is built from 14 residues. Germline V CDR1 and CDR2: SQVTM, ANQGSEA.

The specimen comprised PBMCs from the stem cell graft donor, sampled from the stem cell graft. The genes are TRBV29-1 and TRBJ2-3; TRBD2 aligns across 10 bases. This receptor was identified in a human donor who donated a stem cell graft to a child with inherited bone marrow failure. As DNA, the CDR3 is TGCAGCGTCGTAGCGGGGGGTAACACAGATACGCAGTATTTT. Translation gives CSVVAGGNTDTQYF.